Sequencing of this T cell receptor (beta chain) was carried out in a study of cytomegalovirus exposure and HLA in healthy donors. Findings and limits, study-wide: A later analysis linked a missense variant in DCLRE1C to the trimming of TCR beta V and J genes.

The CDR3 totals 13 residues. Between the trimmed V and J ends, which lost 2 bases and 1 base, there was a span of 4 bases. In germline, CDR1 is MNHEY, CDR2 SVGAGI. Researchers ran the PCR with 60 Vbeta and 13 Jbeta primers. Repertoires were generated with immunoSEQ multiplex PCR, while TCRdb's copy carries only in-frame clones and drops some. The table lists roughly 66,000 clones, over 60% of them singletons. With respect to this clone: Its antigen is unidentified.

Sequenced: PBMCs. This receptor was obtained from a woman in her fifties or sixties in good health and CMV-seronegative. The genes are TRBV6-5 and TRBJ2-3; D remains unclear. The CDR3, as DNA: TGTGCCAGCAGTTACAGCGGCACAGATACGCAGTATTTT. It is translated as CASSYSGTDTQYF.